These 11 T cell receptor beta chains originate from one sample sequenced in a study of tumor-infiltrating lymphocytes in localized non-small cell lung cancer. Produced via immunoSEQ multiplex PCR; TCRdb's table is partial and in-frame only. The data contain nearly 9,500 clones, approximately 82% of them singletons. The sequenced material came from uninvolved lung tissue not adjacent to the tumor. The receptors derive from a human donor with non-small cell lung cancer.

The V call is TRBV6-1, the J call TRBJ2-3; TRBD2 agrees at 10 bases. CDR1 and CDR2 from the germline V gene are MNHNS and SASEGT. Trimming at V came to 8 bases and at J to 3 bases, leaving 5 bases not matched to a gene. The CDR3 consists of 14 residues. The CDR3 reads CASGTSGDTDTQYF. The CDR3 bases are TGTGCCAGCGGTACTAGCGGGGATACAGATACGCAGTATTTT.

This chain uses TRBV30 with TRBJ2-1, with D possibly matching TRBD1 (5 bases). Germline CDR1 GTSNPN, CDR2 SVGIG (reference sequence). This CDR3 has 12 amino acids. The V end lost 2 bases, the J end lost 8 bases, and 10 bases lay between the germline ends. Written as DNA, the CDR3 is TGTGCCTGGAGTTGGGGCGGCGATGAGCAGTTCTTC. Protein: CAWSWGGDEQFF.

The table lists this clone with a count of one. V gene TRBV7-2 combines with J gene TRBJ2-5; a weak D match, TRBD1 (6 bases). Germline loops: CDR1 SGHTA, CDR2 FQGNSA. CDR3 size: 14 residues. The V gene lost 2 bases and the J gene lost 4 bases, with 11 bases spanning the gap. CDR3 bases: TGTGCCAGCAGCTTACGTCCAGGGGCAGAGACCCAGTACTTC. Amino acids: CASSLRPGAETQYF.

The chain is built from TRBV13 and TRBJ2-5, with a weak D call TRBD2 (7 bases). CDR3 length: 20 residues. The germline V and J ends were trimmed by 5 bases and 0 bases, with 28 bases remaining between them. CDR1 PRHDT and CDR2 FYEKMQ come from the germline V gene (reference sequence). CDR3 region: CASSPWGEGAGAQYQETQYF. The CDR3 DNA is TGTGCCAGCAGCCCTTGGGGGGAGGGTGCGGGGGCACAGTACCAAGAGACCCAGTACTTC.

This chain links TRBV4-3 with TRBJ2-3; 13 bases line up with TRBD2. The CDR3 runs to 17 residues. In germline, CDR1 is LGHNA, CDR2 YSLEER. V trimming: 4 bases; J trimming: 4 bases; junction bases outside the gene matches: 8. The CDR3: CASSRRTSGGAPDTQYF. DNA of the CDR3: TGCGCCAGCAGCCGCCGAACTAGCGGGGGGGCACCAGATACGCAGTATTTT.

This rearrangement joins TRBV30 to TRBJ2-3, with 7 bases lining up with TRBD2. Trimming removed 3 bases from V and 4 bases from J; junction bases left unmatched: 7. Per germline, CDR1 GTSNPN and CDR2 SVGIG (reference sequence). The CDR3 contains 14 residues. DNA for the CDR3: TGTGCCTGGAGGGGAGCGGGAACGCCAGATACGCAGTATTTT. This translates into CAWRGAGTPDTQYF.

This clone was counted once. CDR3 in amino acids: CASSFGILSYEQYF. CDR3 in DNA: TGTGCCAGCAGCTTTGGGATCCTCTCCTACGAGCAGTACTTC. This chain uses TRBV7-2 with TRBJ2-7; D gene uncertain. The V end was cut by 3 bases, the J end by 0 bases, with 9 bases between. The germline gives CDR1 SGHTA, CDR2 FQGNSA. The CDR3 is 14 residues long.

The chain couples TRBV10-1 to TRBJ2-1; 9 bases map to TRBD1. V lost 6 bases, J lost 8 bases, and 11 bases stayed unmatched. Germline lookup yields CDR1 WNHNN and CDR2 SYGVQD (reference sequence). The CDR3 totals 15 residues. CDR3 in DNA: TGCGCCAGCAGCCTAACCGGGACAGGGAACGATGAGCAGTTCTTC. It yields the protein CASSLTGTGNDEQFF.

This chain connects TRBV7-2 to TRBJ2-2, with D possibly matching TRBD2 (7 bases). The germline V gene has CDR1 SGHTA and CDR2 FQGNSA. Trimming removed 6 bases at V and 1 base at J, with 9 bases between. CDR3 length equals 14 residues. The CDR3 region is CASRRGGNTGELFF. As DNA, the CDR3 is TGTGCCAGCAGAAGGGGGGGGAACACCGGGGAGCTGTTTTTT.

The chain's CDR3 is CASSQVSGTRIKQYF. The CDR3, as DNA: TGTGCCAGCAGCCAAGTGTCTGGGACCCGAATTAAGCAGTACTTC. The chain is built from TRBV14 and TRBJ2-7, with D perhaps being TRBD1 or TRBD2 (5 bases each). Trimming left V 1 base short and J 8 bases short, with 18 bases between. The CDR3 consists of 15 residues. Germline V gene data show CDR1 as SGHDN and CDR2 as FVKESK.

The sample holds one count of this clone. J is TRBJ2-2 and V is TRBV28, with D unclear. There are 16 residues in the CDR3. The germline V gene has CDR1 MDHEN and CDR2 SYDVKM. V was trimmed by 6 bases and J by 3 bases, leaving 17 bases between them. The chain's CDR3 is CASRTLGGVDTGELFF. The CDR3 nucleotides read TGTGCCAGCAGAACCTTGGGCGGAGTAGACACCGGGGAGCTGTTTTTT.